These 23 T cell receptor beta chains were sequenced from one sample in a study of OX40 agonist ivuxolimab in advanced cancers. Profiling relied on immunoSEQ multiplex PCR, and the TCRdb table lists in-frame clones only, not all of them. The data contain roughly 70,000 clones, 90% of them seen just once; the ten biggest clones take up approximately 0.51%. The material sequenced was CD4+ or CD8+ T cells sorted from blood, taken in a trial of the OX40 agonist ivuxolimab. The receptors originated from an adult with an advanced solid tumor such as melanoma, head and neck, liver or kidney cancer.

CDR3 in DNA: TGTGCCAGCAGTTACGCAGGGAGGGTAGAGACCCAGTACTTC. This translates into CASSYAGRVETQYF. The rearrangement joins TRBV6-5 to TRBJ2-5; 7 bases map to TRBD2. Germline-derived CDR1 and CDR2 are MNHEY and SVGAGI. The CDR3 spans 14 residues. V was pared by 2 bases and J by 4 bases, with 4 bases of the junction left unmatched.

CDR3 DNA sequence: TGTGCCAGCTCTCCTCTAGCGGGGTCCAATGAGCAGTTCTTC. Encoded protein: CASSPLAGSNEQFF. The rearrangement links TRBV18 to TRBJ2-1; 9 nucleotides agree with TRBD2. V gave up 6 bases and J gave up 6 bases; unmatched junction bases: 6. The CDR3 spans 14 residues. CDR1 and CDR2 from the germline V gene are KGHSH and LQKENI.

The gene calls are TRBV6-1 and TRBJ1-2; a weak D match, TRBD1 (6 bases). Germline CDR1 and CDR2: MNHNS and SASEGT. The CDR3 totals 13 residues. Deletions cut 1 base from V and 7 bases from J, with 10 bases between. The CDR3: CASSEGQGIGYTF. In DNA, the CDR3 is TGTGCCAGCAGTGAAGGTCAGGGGATTGGCTACACCTTC.

The V gene is TRBV4-1, the J gene TRBJ2-7; D tentatively reads TRBD1 or TRBD2 (6 bases each). The CDR3 is 14 residues long. V lost 5 bases to trimming and J lost 5 bases, with 16 bases between them. Germline V gene lookup returns CDR1 MGHRA and CDR2 YSYEKL. The CDR3 loop is CASSSRGLGDEQYF. In nucleotides, the CDR3 is TGCGCCAGCAGCTCCCGGGGGCTCGGGGACGAGCAGTACTTC.

This clone occurred a few times. The CDR3 is CSAKAGSEQFF. DNA for the CDR3: TGCAGTGCTAAAGCGGGAAGTGAGCAGTTCTTC. The rearrangement uses TRBV20-1 and TRBJ2-1, with 7 bases fitting TRBD2. Trimming removed 4 bases from V and 9 bases from J; junction bases left unmatched: 3. The CDR3 spans 11 residues. Germline V gene sequence: CDR1 DFQATT, CDR2 SNEGSKA (reference sequence).

This clone was observed a few times. This sequence joins TRBV29-1 and TRBJ1-1; D is undetermined. The CDR3 runs to 13 residues. CDR1 is SQVTM and CDR2 is ANQGSEA in the germline V gene. The V end lost 6 bases, the J end lost 1 base, and 12 bases lay between the germline ends. The CDR3 bases are TGCAGCGTCACTGAAGGCCCGAACACTGAAGCTTTCTTT. Protein product: CSVTEGPNTEAFF.

The chain is built from TRBV4-1 and TRBJ2-7; D call uncertain. Trimming took 0 bases from V and 0 from J, leaving 12 bases between them. This CDR3 region has 16 residues. Per germline, CDR1 MGHRA and CDR2 YSYEKL. The CDR3 DNA reads as TGCGCCAGCAGCCAAGAGGGTAGTAAAAACTCCTACGAGCAGTACTTC. Translation: CASSQEGSKNSYEQYF.

This chain joins TRBV19 and TRBJ2-5, with D maybe TRBD1 (5 bases). Trimming cost V 1 base and J 1 base, with 13 bases left between them. CDR3 length: 16 amino acids. Germline values: CDR1 LNHDA, CDR2 SQIVND (reference sequence). The CDR3 is CASSIVWGRAQETQYF. The CDR3 nucleotides are TGTGCCAGTAGTATAGTATGGGGCAGGGCCCAAGAGACCCAGTACTTC.

The V call is TRBV11-3, the J call TRBJ2-3; D unresolved. The ends were cut back, 1 base at V and 0 bases at J, with 8 bases in the middle. This CDR3 region has 15 residues. Germline values: CDR1 SGHNT, CDR2 YENEEA. The CDR3 sequence is CASSLAGASTDTQYF. The CDR3 DNA follows: TGTGCCAGCAGCTTAGCAGGAGCTAGCACAGATACGCAGTATTTT.

The J gene is TRBJ2-6, the V gene TRBV6-5; D is uncertain. V was pared by 6 bases and J by 0 bases, with 3 bases between. Germline V lookup: CDR1 MNHEY, CDR2 SVGAGI. This CDR3 spans 13 amino acids. CDR3 bases: TGTGCCAGCAGACTCTCTGGGGCCAACGTCCTGACTTTC. Translating gives CASRLSGANVLTF.

This sequence joins TRBV2 and TRBJ1-5, with D unresolved. V gave up 3 bases and J gave up 5 bases, with 2 bases separating them. Germline V gene data show CDR1 as SNHLY and CDR2 as FYNNEI. The CDR3 spans 11 residues. This CDR3 is CASSDDQPQHF. DNA for the CDR3: TGTGCCAGCAGTGATGATCAGCCCCAGCATTTT.

This chain links TRBV11-1 with TRBJ2-2; D is unresolved. The germline CDR1 and CDR2 sequences are SGHAT and FQDESV (reference sequence). V was clipped by 1 base and J by 2 bases, with 5 bases between them. This CDR3 is built from 14 residues. The CDR3, as DNA: TGTGCCAGCAGCTTAGAAGATAACACCGGGGAGCTGTTTTTT. It specifies CASSLEDNTGELFF.

The chain has TRBV10-3 and TRBJ1-4; 9 bases align to TRBD1. CDR3 length: 13 amino acids. V dropped 6 bases and J dropped 7; count of bases not matched to a gene: 3. Germline values: CDR1 ENHRY, CDR2 SYGVKD. Here the CDR3 reads CAIRGQGGEKLFF. The CDR3 DNA is TGTGCCATCAGGGGACAGGGAGGTGAAAAACTGTTTTTT.

This rearrangement joins TRBV14 to TRBJ2-3, with D maybe TRBD2 (6 bases). The CDR3 is made up of 15 amino acids. Germline V gene lookup returns CDR1 SGHDN and CDR2 FVKESK. Trimming stripped 4 bases from V and 0 bases from J, with 11 bases between. CDR3 sequence (DNA): TGTGCCAGCAGCCTAGGGCTAGCGAGCACAGATACGCAGTATTTT. This gives the protein CASSLGLASTDTQYF.

The chain couples TRBV11-2 to TRBJ2-3; D may match TRBD1 or TRBD2 (5 bases each). The CDR3 is 15 residues long. Between the trimmed V and J ends, which lost 6 bases and 0 bases, there was a span of 13 bases. Looked up from germline, CDR1 is SGHAT and CDR2 is FQNNGV. Here the CDR3 reads CASRGVEYSTDTQYF. CDR3 nucleotide sequence: TGTGCCAGCAGGGGGGTTGAGTATAGCACAGATACGCAGTATTTT.

This sequence joins TRBV9 and TRBJ2-2, with a tentative D call TRBD2 (6 bases). CDR3 length equals 14 residues. Trimming cost V 4 bases and J 2 bases, with 9 bases left between them. The germline V gene encodes CDR1 SGDLS and CDR2 YYNGEE. CDR3 region: CASSRDSNTGELFF. CDR3 nucleotides: TGTGCCAGCAGCCGGGACTCCAACACCGGGGAGCTGTTTTTT.

V usage is TRBV6-4 and J usage is TRBJ2-4; the match to TRBD2 covers 14 bases. The CDR3 is made up of 18 amino acids. The germline V gene encodes CDR1 MRHNA and CDR2 SNTAGT. Trimming removed 0 bases from V and 6 bases from J; junction bases left unmatched: 7. The CDR3: CASSDSGTSGRGVNIQYF. For the CDR3, the DNA is TGTGCCAGCAGTGACTCAGGGACTAGCGGGAGAGGGGTAAACATTCAGTACTTC.

This sequence joins TRBV28 and TRBJ2-1, with no clear D. The germline V gene has CDR1 MDHEN and CDR2 SYDVKM. Trimming took 10 bases from V and 7 from J, leaving 11 bases between them. The CDR3 covers 11 residues. CDR3 sequence reads: CATNPGNEQFF. CDR3 bases: TGTGCCACCAACCCTGGTAATGAGCAGTTCTTC. The variable domain in full, completed from reference TRBV28 and TRBJ2-1, reads DVKVTQSSRYLVKRTGEKVFLECVQDMDHENMFWYRQDPGLGLRLIYFSYDVKMKEKGDIPEGYSVSREKKERFSLILESASTNQTSMYLCATNPGNEQFFGPGTRLTVL.

CDR3 region: CASSGTSGGSTDTQYF. The CDR3 nucleotides are TGCGCCAGCAGCGGGACTAGCGGGGGGAGCACAGATACGCAGTATTTT. This chain uses TRBV10-2 with TRBJ2-3; 15 nucleotides align to TRBD2. Germline assignment: CDR1 WSHSY and CDR2 SAAADI. This CDR3 region has 16 residues. V dropped 6 bases and J dropped 0; count of bases not matched to a gene: 1.

The chain recombines TRBV19 with TRBJ1-1; a weak D match, TRBD1 (5 bases). Trimming took 5 bases from V and 11 from J, leaving 12 bases between them. Germline V gene data show CDR1 as LNHDA and CDR2 as SQIVND (reference sequence). The CDR3 is made up of 11 amino acids. In DNA form, the CDR3 reads TGTGCCAGTAGTTCAGGGCCTTGGGCTTTCTTT. It is translated as CASSSGPWAFF.

V and J are TRBV2 and TRBJ2-4, with D uncertain. The CDR3 is 12 amino acids. V shed 2 bases and J shed 9 bases, with 8 bases lying between them. From germline, CDR1 is SNHLY and CDR2 FYNNEI. For the CDR3, the DNA is TGTGCCAGCAGTGAAAGCTGGTCCATTCAGTACTTC. This translates into CASSESWSIQYF.

The chain links TRBV6-6 to TRBJ1-1; D is possibly TRBD1 (6 bases). Germline assignment: CDR1 MNHNY and CDR2 SVGAGI (reference sequence). The CDR3 contains 15 residues. Between the trimmed V and J ends, which lost 0 bases and 3 bases, there was a span of 11 bases. In nucleotides, the CDR3 is TGTGCCAGCAGTTACTCTGGGGGCGCGGACACTGAAGCTTTCTTT. Translation: CASSYSGGADTEAFF.

The V call is TRBV7-8, the J call TRBJ2-2; a weak D match, TRBD1 (6 bases). The germline CDR1 and CDR2 sequences are SGHVS and FQNEAQ. The ends were cut back, 5 bases at V and 3 bases at J, with 13 bases in the middle. CDR3 size: 15 residues. This CDR3 reads CASSQGQPDTGELFF. DNA of the CDR3: TGTGCCAGCAGCCAAGGACAGCCGGACACCGGGGAGCTGTTTTTT.